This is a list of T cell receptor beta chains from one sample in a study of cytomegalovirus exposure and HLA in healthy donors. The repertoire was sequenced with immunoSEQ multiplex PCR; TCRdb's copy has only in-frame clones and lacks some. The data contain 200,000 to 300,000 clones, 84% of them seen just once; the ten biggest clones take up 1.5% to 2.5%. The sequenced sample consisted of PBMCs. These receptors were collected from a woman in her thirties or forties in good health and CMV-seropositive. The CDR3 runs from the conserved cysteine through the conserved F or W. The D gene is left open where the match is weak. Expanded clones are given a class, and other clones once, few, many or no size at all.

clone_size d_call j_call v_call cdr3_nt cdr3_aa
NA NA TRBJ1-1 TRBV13 TGTGCCAGCAGCTTAGAAGGGGATCGCACTGAAGCTTTCTTT CASSLEGDRTEAFF
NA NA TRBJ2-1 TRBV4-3 TGCGCCAGCAGCCACGGACAGTCGGGAAATGAGCAGTTCTTC CASSHGQSGNEQFF
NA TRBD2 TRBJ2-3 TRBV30 TGTGCCTGGAGTGGTCTAGCGGGTGGCACAGATACGCAGTATTTT CAWSGLAGGTDTQYF
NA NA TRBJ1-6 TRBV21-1 TGTGCAAACCGGGATTCACCCCTCCACTTT CANRDSPLHF
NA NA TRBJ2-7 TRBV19 TGTGCCAGTAGTCCCGGGACAAACTACGAGCAGTACTTC CASSPGTNYEQYF
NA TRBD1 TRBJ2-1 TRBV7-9 TGTGCCAGCAGCTTAGTGGGTGGGGACAGGGCCTACAATGAGCAGTTCTTC CASSLVGGDRAYNEQFF
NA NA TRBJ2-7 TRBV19 TGTGCCAGTAGTATTGGGGGAGGTGAGCAGTACTTC CASSIGGGEQYF
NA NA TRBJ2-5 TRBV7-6 TGTGCCAGCAGCTTACCCGAGGTAGAGACCCAGTACTTC CASSLPEVETQYF
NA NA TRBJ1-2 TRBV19 TGTGCCAGTAATGCGGTCAGGGAGGGCTATGGCTACACCTTC CASNAVREGYGYTF
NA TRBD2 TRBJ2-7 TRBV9 TGTGCCAGCAGCCCAGGGACTAGCGGGAGTCACGAGCAGTACTTC CASSPGTSGSHEQYF
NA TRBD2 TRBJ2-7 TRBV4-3 TGCGCCAGCAGCCCTAAAGTCCCTGCGGGAGGGCTTGGAATTGATTACGAGCAGTACTTC CASSPKVPAGGLGIDYEQYF
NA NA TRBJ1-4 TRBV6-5 TGTGCCAGCAGTTACTCGAGGCAGTCTGAAAAACTGTTTTTT CASSYSRQSEKLFF
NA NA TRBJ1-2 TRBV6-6 TGTGCCAGCAGATACAACAGGGTCTATGGCTACACCTTC CASRYNRVYGYTF
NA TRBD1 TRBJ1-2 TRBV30 TGTGCCTGGATCCGGACAGGGGGTGGCTACACCTTC CAWIRTGGGYTF
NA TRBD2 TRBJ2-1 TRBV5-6 TGTGCCAGCAGCCGGACTAGCCCAGCTGAGCAGTTCTTC CASSRTSPAEQFF
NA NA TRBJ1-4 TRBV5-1 TGCGCCAGCAGCTTCGACAGAGCTAATGAAAAACTGTTTTTT CASSFDRANEKLFF
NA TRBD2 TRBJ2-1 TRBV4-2 TGTGCCAGCAGCCAAGAGGGGACCGTGAGCGGGAGGGCCCAAATTAATAGGTACAATGAGCAGTTCTTC CASSQEGTVSGRAQINRYNEQFF
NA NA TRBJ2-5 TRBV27 TGTGCCAGCAGCGGGCGGGGCTGGGAGACCCAGTACTTC CASSGRGWETQYF
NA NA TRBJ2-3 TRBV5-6 TGTGCCAGCAGCTTAACAGGACCCCCCGGGGATACGCAGTATTTT CASSLTGPPGDTQYF
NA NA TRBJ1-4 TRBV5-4 TGTGCCAGCAGCCCCGAGGGACTTAGCGAAAAACTGTTTTTT CASSPEGLSEKLFF
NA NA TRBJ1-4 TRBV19 TGTGCCAGTAGTTCGGGAGGAGGTGAAAAACTGTTTTTT CASSSGGGEKLFF
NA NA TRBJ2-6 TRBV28 TGTGCCAGCAGTTTACCCGATGTGAGGTCCGGGGCCAACGTCCTGACTTTC CASSLPDVRSGANVLTF
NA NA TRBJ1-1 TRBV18 TGTGCCAGCTCACCACGTTTGGGGGGGTGGAACACTGAAGCTTTCTTT CASSPRLGGWNTEAFF
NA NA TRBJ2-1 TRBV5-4 TGTGCCAGCAGCTATCCAGGGGCCGGGCATGAGCAGTTCTTC CASSYPGAGHEQFF
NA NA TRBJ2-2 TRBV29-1 TGCAGCGTCGAGAGAGGCGGCCGAAACACCGGGGAGCTGTTTTTT CSVERGGRNTGELFF
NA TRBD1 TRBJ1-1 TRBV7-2 TGTGCCAGCAGCTTAGCCCAAGCAGGGGGCTTCACTGAAGCTTTCTTT CASSLAQAGGFTEAFF
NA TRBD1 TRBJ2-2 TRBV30 TGTGCCTGGATCCCCTTCGGACAGGGGGGAATGACCGGGGAGCTGTTTTTT CAWIPFGQGGMTGELFF
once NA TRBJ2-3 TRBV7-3 TGTGCCAGCAGCCATAGCGGATGGGGCACAGATACGCAGTATTTT CASSHSGWGTDTQYF
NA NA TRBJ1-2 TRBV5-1 TGCGCCAGCAGCTCTTCACCTTCGGGGGGAGGTAACTATGGCTACACCTTC CASSSSPSGGGNYGYTF
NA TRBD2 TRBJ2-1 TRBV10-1 TGCGCCAGCAGTGAAGAACTAGCGGGATTCTGTGAGCAGTTCTTC CASSEELAGFCEQFF
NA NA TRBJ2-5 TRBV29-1 TGCAGCGTTGATGGGGAGATGAACCAAGAGACCCAGTACTTC CSVDGEMNQETQYF
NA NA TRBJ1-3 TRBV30 TGTGCCTGGGACAAGAGGGACTCCTCTGGAAACACCATATATTTT CAWDKRDSSGNTIYF
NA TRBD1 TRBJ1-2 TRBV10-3 TGTGCCATCAGTGGGGGACAGCTAGCTAACTATGGCTACACCTTC CAISGGQLANYGYTF
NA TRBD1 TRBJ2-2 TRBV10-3 TGTGCCATCAGCCAGGGGGACACCGGGGAGCTGTTTTTT CAISQGDTGELFF
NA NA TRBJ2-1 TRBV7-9 TGTGCCAGCAGCTCGGACAATGAGCAGTTCTTC CASSSDNEQFF
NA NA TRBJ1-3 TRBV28 TGTGCCAGCAGTCTATCCTCTACCATCATATCGGACTTCACAGAAGGAAACACCATATATTTT CASSLSSTIISDFTEGNTIYF
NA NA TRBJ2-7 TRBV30 TGTGCCTGGAGTGTCTCTGGGGGCGGGTACGAGCAGTACTTC CAWSVSGGGYEQYF
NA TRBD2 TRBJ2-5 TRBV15 TGTGCCACCAGCAGAGCACTAGCGGGAGGCGAGACCCAGTACTTC CATSRALAGGETQYF
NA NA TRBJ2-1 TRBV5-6 TGTGCCAGCAGCTTCCGGAATGAGCAGTTCTTC CASSFRNEQFF
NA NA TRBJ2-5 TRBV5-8 TGTGCCGACCGGGGTTTGGAGACCCAGTACTTC CADRGLETQYF
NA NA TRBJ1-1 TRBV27 TGTGCCAGCAGTTTAACCCCCGCACTCTCTGAAGCTTTCTTT CASSLTPALSEAFF
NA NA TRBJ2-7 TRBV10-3 TGTGCCATCAGTGATTGGGCAGACGAGCAGTACTTC CAISDWADEQYF
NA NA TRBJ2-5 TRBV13 TGTGCCAGCAGCTTAAGCCAGGGGACCCAGTACTTC CASSLSQGTQYF
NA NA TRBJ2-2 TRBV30 TGTGCCTGGACTAGCCCGAACACCGGGGAGCTGTTTTTT CAWTSPNTGELFF
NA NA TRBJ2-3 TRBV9 TGTGCCAGCAGCGTAGCGGGTGGGGCCACAGATACGCAGTATTTT CASSVAGGATDTQYF
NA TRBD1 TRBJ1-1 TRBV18 TGTGCCAGCTTACCAACAGGGGGCGGTAGGACTGAAGCTTTCTTT CASLPTGGGRTEAFF
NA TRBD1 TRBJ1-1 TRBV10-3 TGTGCCATCAGGCAACAGGGGTTGAACACTGAAGCTTTCTTT CAIRQQGLNTEAFF
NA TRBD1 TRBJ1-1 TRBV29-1 TGCAGCGTTGAACCTAACAGGGGGCTCATTGAAGCTTTCTTT CSVEPNRGLIEAFF
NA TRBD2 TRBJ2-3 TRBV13 TGTGCCAGCAGCTTCCTCTCGAGCGGGAGTGGGGGAGATACGCAGTATTTT CASSFLSSGSGGDTQYF
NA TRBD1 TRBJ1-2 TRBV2 TGTGCCAGCAGTGTGGGACAGGGGGTCTCCTATGGCTACACCTTC CASSVGQGVSYGYTF
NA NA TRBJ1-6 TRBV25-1 TGTGCCAGCAGTGATCCAGGGCGCCTCAATTCACCCCTCCACTTT CASSDPGRLNSPLHF
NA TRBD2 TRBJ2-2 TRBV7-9 TGTGCCAGCAGCTTAAGAGCGGGAGGCCTTAACACCGGGGAGCTGTTTTTT CASSLRAGGLNTGELFF
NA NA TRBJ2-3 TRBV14 TGTGCCAGCAGCCAAGGATCCAGGATAGCGGTAGATACGCAGTATTTT CASSQGSRIAVDTQYF
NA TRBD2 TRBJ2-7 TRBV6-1 TGTGCCAGCAGTGAAATCTCTAGCGGGAGAACCTACGAGCAGTACTTC CASSEISSGRTYEQYF
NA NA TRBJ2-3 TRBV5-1 TGCGCCAGCCGTACAGGTGGCACAGATATGCAGTATTTT CASRTGGTDMQYF
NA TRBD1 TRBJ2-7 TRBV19 TGTGCCAGCATCGGACAGGGCGACGAGCAGTACTTC CASIGQGDEQYF
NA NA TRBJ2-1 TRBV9 TGTGCCAGCTCCCTCGGGGGTTCGGCCTACAATGAGCAGTTCTTC CASSLGGSAYNEQFF